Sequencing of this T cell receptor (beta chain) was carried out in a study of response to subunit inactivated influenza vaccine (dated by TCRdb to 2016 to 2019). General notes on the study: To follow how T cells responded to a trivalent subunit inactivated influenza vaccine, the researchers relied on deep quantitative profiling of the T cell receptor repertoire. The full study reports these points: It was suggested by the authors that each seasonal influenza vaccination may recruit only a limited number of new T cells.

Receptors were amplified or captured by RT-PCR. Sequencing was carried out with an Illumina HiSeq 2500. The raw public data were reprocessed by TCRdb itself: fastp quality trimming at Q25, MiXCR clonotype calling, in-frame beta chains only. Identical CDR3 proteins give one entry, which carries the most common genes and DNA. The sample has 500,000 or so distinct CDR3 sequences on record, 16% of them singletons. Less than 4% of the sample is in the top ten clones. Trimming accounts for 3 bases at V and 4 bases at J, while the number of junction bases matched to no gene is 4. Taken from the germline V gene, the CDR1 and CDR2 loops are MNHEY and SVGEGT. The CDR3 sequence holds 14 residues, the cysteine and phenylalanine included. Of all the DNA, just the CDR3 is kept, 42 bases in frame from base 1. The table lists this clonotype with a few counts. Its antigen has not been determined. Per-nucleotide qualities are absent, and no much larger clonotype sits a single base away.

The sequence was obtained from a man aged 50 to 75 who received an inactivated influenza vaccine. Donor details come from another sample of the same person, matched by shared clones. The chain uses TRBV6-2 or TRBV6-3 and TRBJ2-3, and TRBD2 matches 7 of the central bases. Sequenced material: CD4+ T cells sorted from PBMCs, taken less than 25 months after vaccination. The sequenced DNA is TGTGCCAGCAGTTATCGACTAGCCCCAGATACGCAGTATTTT. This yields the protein CASSYRLAPDTQYF.